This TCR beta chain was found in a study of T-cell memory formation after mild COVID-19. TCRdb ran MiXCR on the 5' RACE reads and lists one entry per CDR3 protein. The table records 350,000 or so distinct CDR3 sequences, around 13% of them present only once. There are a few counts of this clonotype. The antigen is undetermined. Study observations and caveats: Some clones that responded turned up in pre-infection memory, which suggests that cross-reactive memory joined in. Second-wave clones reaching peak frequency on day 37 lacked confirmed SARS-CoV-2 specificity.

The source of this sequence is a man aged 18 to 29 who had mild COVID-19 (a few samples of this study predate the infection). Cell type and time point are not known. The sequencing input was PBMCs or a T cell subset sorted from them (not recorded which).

The CDR3 region is CASSQEKRLAGGKTQYF. CDR3 coding DNA: TGCGCCAGCAGCCAAGAGAAGCGGCTAGCGGGGGGTAAGACCCAGTACTTC. The chain has TRBV4-3 and TRBJ2-5; 11 bases match TRBD2. The CDR3 consists of 17 residues. The J segment lost 6 bases and the V segment lost 0 bases, leaving 9 bases of the junction unmatched. The V gene's germline CDR1 is LGHNA and CDR2 YSLEER.